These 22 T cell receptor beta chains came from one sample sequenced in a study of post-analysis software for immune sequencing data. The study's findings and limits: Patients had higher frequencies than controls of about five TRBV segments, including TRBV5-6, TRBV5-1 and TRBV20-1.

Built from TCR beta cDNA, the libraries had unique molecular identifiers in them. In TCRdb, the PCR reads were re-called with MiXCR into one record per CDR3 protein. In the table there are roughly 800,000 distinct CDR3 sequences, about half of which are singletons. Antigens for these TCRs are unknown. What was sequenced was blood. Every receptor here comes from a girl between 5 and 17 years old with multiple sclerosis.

The CDR3 sequence is CASQPGRSGNTIYF. CDR3 coding DNA: TGTGCCAGCCAACCCGGGCGGTCTGGAAACACCATATATTTT. The chain recombines TRBV6-5 with TRBJ1-3; D gene uncertain. Trimming left V 8 bases short and J 1 base short, with 12 bases between. The CDR3 has 14 residues. CDR1 is MNHEY and CDR2 is SVGAGI in the germline V gene.

The CDR3 region is CAISGQGMGYTF. The CDR3 DNA reads TGTGCCATCAGTGGACAGGGGATGGGCTACACCTTC. The chain couples TRBV10-3 to TRBJ1-2; 8 positions match TRBD1. Germline CDR1 ENHRY, CDR2 SYGVKD. V lost 4 bases, J lost 8 bases, and 3 bases stayed unmatched. The CDR3 sequence is 12 residues long.

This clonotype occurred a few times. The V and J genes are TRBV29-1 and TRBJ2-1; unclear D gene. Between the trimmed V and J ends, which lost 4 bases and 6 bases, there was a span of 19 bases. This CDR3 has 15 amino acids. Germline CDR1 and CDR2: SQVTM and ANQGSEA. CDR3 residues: CSVALGLTSINEQFF. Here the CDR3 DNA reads TGCAGCGTTGCTCTCGGCCTGACTTCGATCAATGAGCAGTTCTTC.

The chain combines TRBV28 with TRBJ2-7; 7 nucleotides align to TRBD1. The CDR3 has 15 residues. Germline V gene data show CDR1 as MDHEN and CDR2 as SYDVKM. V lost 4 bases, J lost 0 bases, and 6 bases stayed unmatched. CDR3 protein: CASSSPRQGSYEQYF. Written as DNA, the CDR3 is TGTGCCAGCAGTTCCCCCCGACAGGGCTCCTACGAGCAGTACTTC.

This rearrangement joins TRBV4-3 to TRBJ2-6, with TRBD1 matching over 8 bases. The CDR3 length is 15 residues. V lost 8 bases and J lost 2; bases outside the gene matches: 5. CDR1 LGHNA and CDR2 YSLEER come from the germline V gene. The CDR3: CASGQGTPGANVLTF. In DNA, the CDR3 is TGCGCCAGCGGACAGGGCACCCCTGGGGCCAACGTCCTGACTTTC.

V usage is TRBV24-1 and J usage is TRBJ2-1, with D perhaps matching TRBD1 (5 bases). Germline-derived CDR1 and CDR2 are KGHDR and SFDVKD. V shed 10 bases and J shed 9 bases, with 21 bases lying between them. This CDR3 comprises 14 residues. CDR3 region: CATAGIGHQAEQFF. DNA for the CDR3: TGTGCCACAGCAGGGATCGGCCATCAAGCTGAGCAGTTCTTC.

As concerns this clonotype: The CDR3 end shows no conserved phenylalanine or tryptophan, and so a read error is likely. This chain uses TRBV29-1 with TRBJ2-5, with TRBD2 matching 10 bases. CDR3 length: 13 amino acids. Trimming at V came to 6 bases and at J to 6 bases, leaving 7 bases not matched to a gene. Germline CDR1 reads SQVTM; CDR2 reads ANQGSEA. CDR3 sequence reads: CSVAIAGGKTQYV. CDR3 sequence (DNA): TGCAGCGTCGCGATAGCGGGAGGAAAGACCCAGTACGTC.

CDR3 nucleotide sequence: TGTGCCAGCTCCAGACATGGTGCTAACTATGGCTACACCTTC. Protein: CASSRHGANYGYTF. The chain recombines TRBV13 with TRBJ1-2; D is undetermined. The CDR3 runs to 14 residues. Trimming left V 8 bases short and J 0 bases short, with 13 bases between. Germline CDR1 PRHDT, CDR2 FYEKMQ (reference sequence).

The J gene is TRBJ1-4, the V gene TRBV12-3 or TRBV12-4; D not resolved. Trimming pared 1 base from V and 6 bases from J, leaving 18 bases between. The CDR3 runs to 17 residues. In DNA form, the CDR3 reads TGTGCCAGCAGTTTAGGTACCGCCGGTTTGGGGTATGAAAAACTGTTTTTT. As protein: CASSLGTAGLGYEKLFF.

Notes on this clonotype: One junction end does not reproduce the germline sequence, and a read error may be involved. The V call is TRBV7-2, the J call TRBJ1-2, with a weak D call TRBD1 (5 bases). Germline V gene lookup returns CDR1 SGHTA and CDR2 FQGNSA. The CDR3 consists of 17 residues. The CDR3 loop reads CASSLAAGRKGPYGYTF. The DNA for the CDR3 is TGTGCCAGTAGCTTAGCGGCAGGGAGGAAGGGGCCCTATGGCTACACCTTC.

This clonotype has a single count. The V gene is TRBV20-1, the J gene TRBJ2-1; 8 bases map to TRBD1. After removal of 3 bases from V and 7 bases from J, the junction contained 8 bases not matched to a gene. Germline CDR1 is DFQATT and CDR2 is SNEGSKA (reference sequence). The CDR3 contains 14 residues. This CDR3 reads CSARRQGARNEQFF. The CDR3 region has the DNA TGCAGTGCTAGGCGGCAGGGGGCTAGGAATGAGCAGTTCTTC.

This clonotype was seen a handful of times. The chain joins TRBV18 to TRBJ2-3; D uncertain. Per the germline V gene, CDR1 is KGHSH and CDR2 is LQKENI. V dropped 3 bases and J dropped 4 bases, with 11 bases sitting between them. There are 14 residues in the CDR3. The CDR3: CASSPIRAADTQYF. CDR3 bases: TGTGCCAGCTCACCGATACGGGCAGCAGATACGCAGTATTTT.

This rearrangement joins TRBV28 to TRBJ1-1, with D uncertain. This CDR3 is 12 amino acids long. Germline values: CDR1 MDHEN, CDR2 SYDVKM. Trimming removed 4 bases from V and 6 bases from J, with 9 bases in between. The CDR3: CASSSPVSEAFF. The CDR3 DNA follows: TGTGCCAGCAGTTCTCCGGTATCTGAAGCTTTCTTT.

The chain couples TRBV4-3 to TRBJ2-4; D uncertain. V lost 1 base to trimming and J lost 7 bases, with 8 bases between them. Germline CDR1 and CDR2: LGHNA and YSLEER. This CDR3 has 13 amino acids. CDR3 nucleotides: TGCGCCAGCAGCCAAGGTCGTTTCAACATTCAGTACTTC. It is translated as CASSQGRFNIQYF.

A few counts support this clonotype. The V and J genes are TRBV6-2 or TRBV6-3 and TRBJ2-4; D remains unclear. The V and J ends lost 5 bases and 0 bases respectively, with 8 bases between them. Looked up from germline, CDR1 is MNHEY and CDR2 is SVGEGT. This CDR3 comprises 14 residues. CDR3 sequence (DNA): TGTGCCAGCAGTCCGCTCCTAGCCAAAAACATTCAGTACTTC. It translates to CASSPLLAKNIQYF.

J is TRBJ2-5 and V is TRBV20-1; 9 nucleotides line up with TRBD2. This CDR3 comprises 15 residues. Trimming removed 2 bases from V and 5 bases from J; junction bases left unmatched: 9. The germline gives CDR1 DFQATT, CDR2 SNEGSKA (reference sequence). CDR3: CSARPLAGLQETQYF. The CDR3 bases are TGCAGTGCTAGACCTCTAGCGGGACTGCAGGAGACCCAGTACTTC.

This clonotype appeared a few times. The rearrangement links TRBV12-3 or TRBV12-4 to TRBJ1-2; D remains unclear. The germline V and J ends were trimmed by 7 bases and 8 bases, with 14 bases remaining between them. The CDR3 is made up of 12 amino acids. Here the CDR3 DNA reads TGTGCCAGCACTCCAGGCCGAGGCGGCTACACCTTC. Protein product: CASTPGRGGYTF.

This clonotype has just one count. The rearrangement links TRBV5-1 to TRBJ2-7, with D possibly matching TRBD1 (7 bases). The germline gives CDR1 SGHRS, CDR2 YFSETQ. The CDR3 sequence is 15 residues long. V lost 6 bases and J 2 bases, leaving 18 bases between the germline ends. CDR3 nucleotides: TGCGCCAGCACAGGGGGGAGCGTTGTTCCCTACGAGCAGTACTTC. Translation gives CASTGGSVVPYEQYF.

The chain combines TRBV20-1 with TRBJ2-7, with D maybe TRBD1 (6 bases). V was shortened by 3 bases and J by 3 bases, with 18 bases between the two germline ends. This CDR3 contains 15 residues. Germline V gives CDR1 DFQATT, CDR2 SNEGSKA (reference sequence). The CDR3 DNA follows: TGCAGTGCTAGCAGCCCGACAGGTTTTATCTACGAGCAGTACTTC. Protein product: CSASSPTGFIYEQYF.

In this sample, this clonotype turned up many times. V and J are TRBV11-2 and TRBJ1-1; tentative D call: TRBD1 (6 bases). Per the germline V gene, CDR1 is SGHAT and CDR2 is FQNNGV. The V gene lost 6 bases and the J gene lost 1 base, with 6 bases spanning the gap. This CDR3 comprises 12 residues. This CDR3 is CASRQGNTEAFF. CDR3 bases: TGTGCCAGCAGACAGGGGAACACTGAAGCTTTCTTT. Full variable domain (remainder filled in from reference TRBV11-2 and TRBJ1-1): EAGVAQSPRYKIIEKRQSVAFWCNPISGHATLYWYQQILGQGPKLLIQFQNNGVVDDSQLPKDRFSAERLKGVDSTLKIQPAKLEDSAVYLCASRQGNTEAFFGQGTRLTVV.

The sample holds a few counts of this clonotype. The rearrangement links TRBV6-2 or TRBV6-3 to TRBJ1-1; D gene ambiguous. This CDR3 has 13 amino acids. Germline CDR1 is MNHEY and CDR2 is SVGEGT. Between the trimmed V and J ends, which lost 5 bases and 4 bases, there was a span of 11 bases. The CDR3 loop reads CASSRVRGTEAFF. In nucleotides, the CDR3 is TGTGCCAGCAGTAGGGTCCGAGGCACTGAAGCTTTCTTT.

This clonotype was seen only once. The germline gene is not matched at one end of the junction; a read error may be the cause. The CDR3 DNA reads as TGTGCCGGCAGTCTAAGAGACACGAATGAAAAACTGTTTTTT. Its translation is CAGSLRDTNEKLFF. The V and J genes are TRBV27 and TRBJ1-4; D ambiguous. CDR3 size: 14 residues. Germline loops: CDR1 MNHEY, CDR2 SMNVEV (reference sequence).